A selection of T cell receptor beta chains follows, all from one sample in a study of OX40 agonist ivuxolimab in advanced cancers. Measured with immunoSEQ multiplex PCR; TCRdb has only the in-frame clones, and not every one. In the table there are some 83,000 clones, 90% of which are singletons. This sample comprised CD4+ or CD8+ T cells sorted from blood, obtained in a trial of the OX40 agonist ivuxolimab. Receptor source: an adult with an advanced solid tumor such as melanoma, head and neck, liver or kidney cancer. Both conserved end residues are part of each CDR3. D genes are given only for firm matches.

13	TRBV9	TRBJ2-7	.	CASSVGGNLKQYF	TGTGCCAGCAGCGTAGGCGGCAATCTGAAGCAGTACTTC
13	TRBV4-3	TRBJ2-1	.	CASSSGLYNEQFF	TGCGCCAGCAGCTCAGGTCTGTACAATGAGCAGTTCTTC
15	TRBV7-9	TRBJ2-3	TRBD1	CASSLVVKGQGGQYF	TGTGCCAGCAGCTTAGTAGTCAAGGGACAGGGCGGGCAGTATTTT
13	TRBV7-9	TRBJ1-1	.	CASSLRGTAEAFF	TGTGCCAGCAGCCTTCGGGGGACGGCTGAAGCTTTCTTT
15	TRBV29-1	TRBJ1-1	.	CSVETGTPRDSTAFF	TGCAGCGTTGAAACCGGGACACCCCGGGACTCTACGGCTTTCTTT
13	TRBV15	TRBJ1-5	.	CATSSLVGQPQHF	TGTGCCACCAGCAGCCTCGTTGGTCAGCCCCAGCATTTT
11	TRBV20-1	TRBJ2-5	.	CSATRRETQYF	TGCAGTGCTACGAGGAGGGAGACCCAGTACTTC
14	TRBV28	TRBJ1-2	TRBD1	CASRFPGTGRGYTF	TGTGCCAGCAGGTTCCCCGGGACAGGGCGCGGCTACACCTTC
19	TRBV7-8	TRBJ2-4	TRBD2	CASSPDVREGRVAKNIQYF	TGTGCCAGCAGCCCAGACGTGCGGGAGGGCCGGGTAGCCAAAAACATTCAGTACTTC
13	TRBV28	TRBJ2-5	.	CATLAGQVRSQYF	TGTGCCACCCTAGCGGGACAGGTTCGAAGCCAGTACTTC
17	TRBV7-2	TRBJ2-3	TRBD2	CASSLRGGAREIDTQYF	TGTGCCAGCAGCTTACGGGGTGGTGCGCGGGAGATAGATACGCAGTATTTT